One sample yielded the 7 T cell receptor beta chains listed below, sequenced in a study of blood T cell repertoires in COVID-19. The protocol was immunoSEQ multiplex PCR, while the TCRdb copy is restricted to in-frame clones and leaves out a portion. Of hundreds of thousands of clones in the sample, roughly nine tenths are singletons; the top ten hold about 1%. Sequenced: PBMCs or T cells enriched from blood (not recorded which). The origin of the receptors is a man younger than 35 who had recovered from COVID-19.

CDR3 loop: CASSEWGWDRDPSPLHF. The CDR3 DNA reads TGTGCCAGCAGTGAATGGGGTTGGGACAGGGACCCTTCACCCCTCCACTTT. V gene TRBV27 combines with J gene TRBJ1-6; 9 bases are shared with TRBD1. Germline CDR1 and CDR2: MNHEY and SMNVEV (reference sequence). The CDR3 runs 17 residues. The V gene end was trimmed by 5 bases and the J gene end by 9 bases; junction bases not matched to a gene: 14.

This chain uses TRBV7-2 with TRBJ1-1; 10 nucleotides line up with TRBD1. V was pared by 5 bases and J by 4 bases, with 4 bases of the junction left unmatched. The CDR3 has 14 residues. The germline CDR1 and CDR2 sequences are SGHTA and FQGNSA. The CDR3 loop reads CASSTRQGATEAFF. CDR3 bases: TGTGCCAGCAGCACCCGACAGGGGGCCACTGAAGCTTTCTTT. Complete variable domain (other parts from reference TRBV7-2 and TRBJ1-1): GAGVSQSPSNKVTEKGKDVELRCDPISGHTALYWYRQSLGQGLEFLIYFQGNSAPDKSGLPSDRFSAERTGGSVSTLTIQRTQQEDSAVYLCASSTRQGATEAFFGQGTRLTVV.

The rearrangement uses TRBV27 and TRBJ1-5; D possibly corresponds to TRBD1 (5 bases). Trimming cost V 5 bases and J 3 bases, with 14 bases left between them. The CDR3 has 15 residues. Looked up from germline, CDR1 is MNHEY and CDR2 is SMNVEV (reference sequence). The CDR3 here is CASSIGHRNNQPQHF. The CDR3 region has the DNA TGTGCCAGCAGTATAGGACACCGTAACAATCAGCCCCAGCATTTT.

This clone was detected only once. The genes are TRBV5-1 and TRBJ1-1, with unresolved D. CDR3 size: 14 residues. V shed 5 bases and J shed 0 bases, with 11 bases lying between them. CDR1 and CDR2 from the germline V gene are SGHRS and YFSETQ. The CDR3 protein is CASRGLQVNTEAFF. The CDR3 DNA is TGCGCCAGCAGGGGTTTGCAGGTGAACACTGAAGCTTTCTTT.

V is TRBV4-1 and J is TRBJ2-7; 10 positions match TRBD1. The CDR3 length is 18 residues. V shed 3 bases and J 2 bases; nucleotides not matched to a gene: 13. The germline gives CDR1 MGHRA, CDR2 YSYEKL. The DNA of the CDR3 is TGCGCCAGCAGCCAGGGGGCGACCGGGACAGGGGTTCCCTACGAGCAGTACTTC. This sequence encodes CASSQGATGTGVPYEQYF.

J is TRBJ2-2 and V is TRBV28; possible D gene TRBD2, 5 bases. The CDR3 extends over 13 amino acids. Germline CDR1 and CDR2: MDHEN and SYDVKM. The V end lost 6 bases, the J end lost 9 bases, and 14 bases lay between the germline ends. The CDR3 spells CASREEGVRELFF. CDR3 bases: TGTGCCAGCAGAGAAGAGGGCGTAAGGGAGCTGTTTTTT.

J is TRBJ2-2 and V is TRBV15; 14 positions agree with TRBD2. J was trimmed by 5 bases and V by 1 base; bases with no gene match: 3. This CDR3 has 17 amino acids. Germline V gives CDR1 LNHNV, CDR2 YYDKDF (reference sequence). CDR3 bases: TGTGCCACCAGCAGAGGACTAGCGGGAGGGAGAACCGGGGAGCTGTTTTTT. This encodes CATSRGLAGGRTGELFF.